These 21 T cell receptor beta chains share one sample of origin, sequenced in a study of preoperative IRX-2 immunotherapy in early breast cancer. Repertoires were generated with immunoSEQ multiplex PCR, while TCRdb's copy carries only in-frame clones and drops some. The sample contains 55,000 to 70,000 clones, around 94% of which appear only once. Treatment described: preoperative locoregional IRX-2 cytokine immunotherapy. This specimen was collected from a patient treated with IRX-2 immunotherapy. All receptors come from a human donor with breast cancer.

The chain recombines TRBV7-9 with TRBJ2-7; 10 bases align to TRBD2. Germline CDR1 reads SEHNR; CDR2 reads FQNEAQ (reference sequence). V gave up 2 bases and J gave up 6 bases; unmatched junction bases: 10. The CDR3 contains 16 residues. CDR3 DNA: TGTGCCAGCAGCTTATCCCTAGCGGGAGCTCACTCCGAGCAGTACTTC. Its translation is CASSLSLAGAHSEQYF. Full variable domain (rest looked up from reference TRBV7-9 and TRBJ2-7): DTGVSQNPRHKITKRGQNVTFRCDPISEHNRLYWYRQTLGQGPEFLTYFQNEAQLEKSRLLSDRFSAERPKGSFSTLEIQRTEQGDSAMYLCASSLSLAGAHSEQYFGPGTRLTVT.

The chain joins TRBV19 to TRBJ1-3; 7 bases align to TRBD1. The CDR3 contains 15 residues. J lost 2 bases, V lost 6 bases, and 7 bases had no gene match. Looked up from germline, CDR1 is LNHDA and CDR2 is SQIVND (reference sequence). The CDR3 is CASSRTGEAGNTIYF. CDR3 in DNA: TGTGCCAGTAGCCGAACAGGGGAGGCTGGAAACACCATATATTTT.

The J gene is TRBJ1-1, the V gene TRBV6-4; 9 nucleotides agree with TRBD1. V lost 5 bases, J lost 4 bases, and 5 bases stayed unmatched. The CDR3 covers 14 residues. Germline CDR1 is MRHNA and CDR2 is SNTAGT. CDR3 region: CASSPDRGPTEAFF. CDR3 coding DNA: TGTGCCAGCAGTCCGGACAGGGGACCCACTGAAGCTTTCTTT.

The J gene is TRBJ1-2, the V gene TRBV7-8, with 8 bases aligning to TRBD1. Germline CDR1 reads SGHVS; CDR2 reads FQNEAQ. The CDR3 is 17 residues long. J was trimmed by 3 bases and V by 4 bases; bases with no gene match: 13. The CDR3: CASSSVRKDRVHYGYTF. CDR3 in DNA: TGTGCCAGCAGCTCGGTTAGGAAGGACAGGGTACACTATGGCTACACCTTC.

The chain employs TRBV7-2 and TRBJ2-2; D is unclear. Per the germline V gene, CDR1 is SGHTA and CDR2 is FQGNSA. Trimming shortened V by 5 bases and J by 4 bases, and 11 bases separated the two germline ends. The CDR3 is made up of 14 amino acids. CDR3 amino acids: CASSRPDITGELFF. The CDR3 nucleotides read TGTGCCAGCAGCCGTCCTGACATCACCGGGGAGCTGTTTTTT.

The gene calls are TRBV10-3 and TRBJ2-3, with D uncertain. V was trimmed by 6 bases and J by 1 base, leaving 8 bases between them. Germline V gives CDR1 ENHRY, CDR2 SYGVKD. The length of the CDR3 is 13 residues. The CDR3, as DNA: TGTGCCATCAGCCCCACTGGCACAGATACGCAGTATTTT. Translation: CAISPTGTDTQYF.

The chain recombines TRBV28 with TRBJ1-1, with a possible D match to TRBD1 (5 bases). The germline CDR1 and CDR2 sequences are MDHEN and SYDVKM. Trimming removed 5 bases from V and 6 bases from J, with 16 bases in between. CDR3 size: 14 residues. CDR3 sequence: CASSPGRDAAEAFF. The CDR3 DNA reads TGTGCCAGCAGTCCCGGCAGGGACGCGGCTGAAGCTTTCTTT.

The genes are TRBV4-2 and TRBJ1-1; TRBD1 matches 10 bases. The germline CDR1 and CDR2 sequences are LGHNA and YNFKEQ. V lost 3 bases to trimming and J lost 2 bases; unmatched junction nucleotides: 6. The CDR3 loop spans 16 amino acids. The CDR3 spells CASSHDRGRLNTEAFF. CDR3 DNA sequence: TGTGCCAGCAGCCACGACAGGGGGCGTCTCAACACTGAAGCTTTCTTT.

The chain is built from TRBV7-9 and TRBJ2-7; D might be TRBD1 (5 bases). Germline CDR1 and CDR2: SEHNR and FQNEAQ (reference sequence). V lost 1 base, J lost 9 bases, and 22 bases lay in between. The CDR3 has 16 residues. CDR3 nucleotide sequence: TGTGCCAGCAGCTTAGACGTTGGCCAGGGCGAACCTTCGCAGTACTTC. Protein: CASSLDVGQGEPSQYF.

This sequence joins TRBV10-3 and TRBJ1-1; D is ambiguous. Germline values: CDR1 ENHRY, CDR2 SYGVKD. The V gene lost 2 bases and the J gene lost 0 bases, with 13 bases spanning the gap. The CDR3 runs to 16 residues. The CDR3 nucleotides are TGTGCCATCAGTGAGGTCACGGCGAATATGAACACTGAAGCTTTCTTT. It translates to CAISEVTANMNTEAFF.

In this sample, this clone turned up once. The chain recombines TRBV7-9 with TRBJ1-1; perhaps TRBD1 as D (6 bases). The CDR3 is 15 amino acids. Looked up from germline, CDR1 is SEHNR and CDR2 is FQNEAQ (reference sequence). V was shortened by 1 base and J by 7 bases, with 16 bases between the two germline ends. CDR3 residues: CASSLGIGQGREAFF. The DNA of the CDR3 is TGTGCCAGCAGCTTAGGGATAGGTCAGGGGCGTGAAGCTTTCTTT.

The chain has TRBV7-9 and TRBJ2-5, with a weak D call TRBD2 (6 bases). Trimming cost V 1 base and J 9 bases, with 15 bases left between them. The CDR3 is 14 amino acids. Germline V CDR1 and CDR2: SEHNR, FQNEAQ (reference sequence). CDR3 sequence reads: CASSLGENRESQYF. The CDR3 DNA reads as TGTGCCAGCAGCTTAGGGGAGAACCGGGAGTCCCAGTACTTC.

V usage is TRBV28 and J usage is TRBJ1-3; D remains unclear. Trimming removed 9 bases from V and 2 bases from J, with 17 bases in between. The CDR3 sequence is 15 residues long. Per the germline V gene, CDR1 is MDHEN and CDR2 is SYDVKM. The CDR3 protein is CASSRPGRTGNTIYF. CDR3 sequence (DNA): TGTGCCAGTAGTCGACCCGGACGGACTGGAAACACCATATATTTT.

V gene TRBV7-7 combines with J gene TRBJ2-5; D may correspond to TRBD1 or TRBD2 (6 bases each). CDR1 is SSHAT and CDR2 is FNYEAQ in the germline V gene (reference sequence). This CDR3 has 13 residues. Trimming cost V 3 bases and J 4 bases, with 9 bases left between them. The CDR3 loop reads CASSLGGPETQYF. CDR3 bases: TGTGCCAGCAGCTTGGGGGGCCCAGAGACCCAGTACTTC.

The CDR3 here is CASSPRQGAYEQYF. The CDR3 DNA sequence: TGTGCCAGCAGCCCCCGACAGGGTGCATACGAGCAGTACTTC. V and J are TRBV4-2 and TRBJ2-7; 7 nucleotides line up with TRBD1. CDR3 length: 14 residues. Germline CDR1 and CDR2: LGHNA and YNFKEQ. The ends lost 4 bases at V and 4 bases at J; junction bases unmatched: 7.

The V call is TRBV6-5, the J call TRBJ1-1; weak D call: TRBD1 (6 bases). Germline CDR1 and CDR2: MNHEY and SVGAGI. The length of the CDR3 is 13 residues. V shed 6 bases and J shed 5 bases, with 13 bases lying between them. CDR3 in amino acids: CASSRNRETEAFF. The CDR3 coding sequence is TGTGCCAGCAGCCGAAACAGGGAAACTGAAGCTTTCTTT.

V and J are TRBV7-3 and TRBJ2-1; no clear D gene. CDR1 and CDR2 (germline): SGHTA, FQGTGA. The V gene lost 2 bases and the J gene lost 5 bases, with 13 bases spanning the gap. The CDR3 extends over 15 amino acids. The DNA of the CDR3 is TGTGCCAGCAGCTTAGTCGGCCTAGACCACAATGAGCAGTTCTTC. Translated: CASSLVGLDHNEQFF.

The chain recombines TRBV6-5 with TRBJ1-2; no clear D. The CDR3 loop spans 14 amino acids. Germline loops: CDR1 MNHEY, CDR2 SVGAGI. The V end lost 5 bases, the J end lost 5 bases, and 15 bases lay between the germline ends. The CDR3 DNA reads TGTGCCAGCAGTGAAACTAACCCGGGATATGGCTACACCTTC. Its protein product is CASSETNPGYGYTF.

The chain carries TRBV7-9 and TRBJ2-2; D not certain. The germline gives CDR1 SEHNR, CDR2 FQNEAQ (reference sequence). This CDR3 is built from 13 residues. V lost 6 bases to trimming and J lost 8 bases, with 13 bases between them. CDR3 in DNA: TGTGCCAGCAGTCCTCCAGGTGTTGGGGAGCTGTTTTTT. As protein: CASSPPGVGELFF.

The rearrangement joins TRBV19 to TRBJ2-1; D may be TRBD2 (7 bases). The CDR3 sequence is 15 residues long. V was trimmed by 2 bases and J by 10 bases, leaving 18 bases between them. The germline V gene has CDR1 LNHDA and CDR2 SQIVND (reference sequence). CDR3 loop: CASSIYGGPQWEQFF. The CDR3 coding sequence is TGTGCCAGTAGTATATACGGGGGGCCTCAATGGGAGCAGTTCTTC. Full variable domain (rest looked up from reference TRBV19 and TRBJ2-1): DGGITQSPKYLFRKEGQNVTLSCEQNLNHDAMYWYRQDPGQGLRLIYYSQIVNDFQKGDIAEGYSVSREKKESFPLTVTSAQKNPTAFYLCASSIYGGPQWEQFFGPGTRLTVL.

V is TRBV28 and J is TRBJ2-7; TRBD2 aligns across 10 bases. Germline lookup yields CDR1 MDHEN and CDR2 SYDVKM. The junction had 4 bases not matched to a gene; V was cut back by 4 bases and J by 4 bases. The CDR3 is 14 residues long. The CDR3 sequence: CASSWTSGDYEQYF. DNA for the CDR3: TGTGCCAGCAGTTGGACTAGCGGAGATTACGAGCAGTACTTC.